This T cell receptor (beta chain) was obtained from a study of blood T cell repertoires in COVID-19. Trimming cost V 4 bases and J 4 bases; bases outside gene matches: 22. The CDR3 loop spans 20 amino acids. Germline V lookup: CDR1 SGHNT, CDR2 YYREEE (reference sequence). Here immunoSEQ multiplex PCR was the method, and the copy in TCRdb shows in-frame clones only, minus some. The sample contains 310,000 or so clones, 87% of which appear only once. The chain has TRBV5-4 and TRBJ2-7; 11 bases align to TRBD2. The sequence was obtained from a woman under 30 who had recovered from COVID-19. Sequencing was performed on PBMCs or T cells enriched from blood (not recorded which). The CDR3 nucleotides read TGTGCCAGCAGCCCAAGGAGACAGGGAGGGACTAGCGGTACCCTATACGAGCAGTACTTC. It translates to CASSPRRQGGTSGTLYEQYF. The whole variable domain, remainder taken from reference TRBV5-4 and TRBJ2-7, is ETGVTQSPTHLIKTRGQQVTLRCSSQSGHNTVSWYQQALGQGPQFIFQYYREEENGRGNFPPRFSGLQFPNYSSELNVNALELDDSALYLCASSPRRQGGTSGTLYEQYFGPGTRLTVT.